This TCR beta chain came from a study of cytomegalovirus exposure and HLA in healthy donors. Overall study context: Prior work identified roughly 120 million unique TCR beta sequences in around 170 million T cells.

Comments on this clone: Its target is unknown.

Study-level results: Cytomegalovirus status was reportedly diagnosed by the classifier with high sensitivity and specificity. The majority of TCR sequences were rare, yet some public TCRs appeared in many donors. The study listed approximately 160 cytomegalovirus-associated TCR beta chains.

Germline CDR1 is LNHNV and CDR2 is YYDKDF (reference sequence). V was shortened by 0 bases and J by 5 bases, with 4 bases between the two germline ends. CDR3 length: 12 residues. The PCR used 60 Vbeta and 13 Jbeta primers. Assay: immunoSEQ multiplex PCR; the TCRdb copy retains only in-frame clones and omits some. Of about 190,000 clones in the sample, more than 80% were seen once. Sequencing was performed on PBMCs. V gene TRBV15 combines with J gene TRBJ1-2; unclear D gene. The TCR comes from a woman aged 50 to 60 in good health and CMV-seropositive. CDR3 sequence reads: CATSRDRYGYTF. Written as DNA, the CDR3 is TGTGCCACCAGCAGAGATAGATATGGCTACACCTTC.